The rows below give T cell receptor beta chains drawn from one sample of a study of shared clonotypes between healthy human individuals. The data were produced by immunoSEQ multiplex PCR, yet TCRdb's version contains in-frame clones alone and is incomplete. The data show about 2 million clones, 85% to 95% seen once. What was sequenced was naive CD4+ T cells sorted from blood. All receptors derive from a man between 18 and 29 years old in good health. The CDR3 runs from the conserved cysteine through the conserved F or W. Each record gives: clone size, D gene, V gene, J gene, CDR3 DNA, CDR3 protein. A D gene is named only where the DNA matches it firmly. A clone size is listed for some rows: how often the clone was seen (once, few, many), or a class if it is expanded.

clone_size: once; d_call: TRBD2; v_call: TRBV7-9; j_call: TRBJ2-1; cdr3_nt: TGTGCCAGCAGCACACCGGGACTAGCGTACTATGAGCAGTTCTTC; cdr3_aa: CASSTPGLAYYEQFF
clone_size: -; d_call: -; v_call: TRBV7-9; j_call: TRBJ2-5; cdr3_nt: TGTGCCAGCAGCTTAGGGGGTGGTGGAAGTGAGACCCAGTACTTC; cdr3_aa: CASSLGGGGSETQYF
clone_size: -; d_call: TRBD2; v_call: TRBV5-4; j_call: TRBJ2-2; cdr3_nt: TGTGCCGAAAGGACTAGCGGGAGATCTGGGCACACCGGGGAGCTGTTTTTT; cdr3_aa: CAERTSGRSGHTGELFF
clone_size: -; d_call: -; v_call: TRBV10-3; j_call: TRBJ1-5; cdr3_nt: TGTGCCACTCGGTTGGTCGGGGGAGACAATCAGCCCCAGCATTTT; cdr3_aa: CATRLVGGDNQPQHF
clone_size: -; d_call: -; v_call: TRBV14; j_call: TRBJ2-7; cdr3_nt: TGTGCCAGCAGCCAAGATGTCGGGGGGCGCGGAAACGAGCAGTACTTC; cdr3_aa: CASSQDVGGRGNEQYF
clone_size: -; d_call: -; v_call: TRBV10-3; j_call: TRBJ2-3; cdr3_nt: TGTGCCATCAGTGAGTCGGCAGGGAGCACAGATACGCAGTATTTT; cdr3_aa: CAISESAGSTDTQYF
clone_size: -; d_call: -; v_call: TRBV5-1; j_call: TRBJ1-4; cdr3_nt: TGCGCCAGCAGCTTGCTAGGGTTTGAAAAACTGTTTTTT; cdr3_aa: CASSLLGFEKLFF
clone_size: -; d_call: -; v_call: TRBV10-3; j_call: TRBJ1-3; cdr3_nt: TGTGCCATCAGTGATTTGGCAGCTACTGGAAACACCATATATTTT; cdr3_aa: CAISDLAATGNTIYF
clone_size: -; d_call: TRBD1; v_call: TRBV7-7; j_call: TRBJ2-7; cdr3_nt: TGTGCTAGCAGTTCGGACAGGGGGAACGAGCAGTACTTC; cdr3_aa: CASSSDRGNEQYF
clone_size: -; d_call: TRBD2; v_call: TRBV6-6; j_call: TRBJ2-5; cdr3_nt: TGTGCCAGCAGTTACTCTGGTAGCGGGGCCCAAGAGACCCAGTACTTC; cdr3_aa: CASSYSGSGAQETQYF
clone_size: -; d_call: -; v_call: TRBV2; j_call: TRBJ1-4; cdr3_nt: TGTGCCAGCGGGGACGGCCCAACGAATGAAAAACTGTTTTTT; cdr3_aa: CASGDGPTNEKLFF
clone_size: -; d_call: -; v_call: TRBV6-5; j_call: TRBJ2-7; cdr3_nt: TGTGCCAGCAGTCACAGGGAGGGCTACGAGCAGTACTTC; cdr3_aa: CASSHREGYEQYF
clone_size: -; d_call: -; v_call: TRBV7-9; j_call: TRBJ2-3; cdr3_nt: TGTGCCAGCAGCTTAGCTAGCGCACCCATCTTTTACACAGATACGCAGTATTTT; cdr3_aa: CASSLASAPIFYTDTQYF
clone_size: -; d_call: TRBD1; v_call: TRBV27; j_call: TRBJ1-5; cdr3_nt: TGTGCCAGCAGTCCATGGGGACAGGGAACGCTTAGCAATCAGCCCCAGCATTTT; cdr3_aa: CASSPWGQGTLSNQPQHF
clone_size: -; d_call: -; v_call: TRBV28; j_call: TRBJ1-6; cdr3_nt: TGTGCCAGCAGTTCCCTGCGGACAGCTCCTCTTCCTTATAATTCACCCCTCCACTTT; cdr3_aa: CASSSLRTAPLPYNSPLHF
clone_size: -; d_call: TRBD1; v_call: TRBV9; j_call: TRBJ2-5; cdr3_nt: TGTGCCAGCAGCGTAGAGACAGGGGGGAGCGAGACCCAGTACTTC; cdr3_aa: CASSVETGGSETQYF
clone_size: -; d_call: -; v_call: TRBV15; j_call: TRBJ2-7; cdr3_nt: TGTGCCACCAGCAGAGAAGAAACCTACGAGCAGTACTTC; cdr3_aa: CATSREETYEQYF
clone_size: -; d_call: TRBD1; v_call: TRBV7-2; j_call: TRBJ1-2; cdr3_nt: TGTGCCAGCAGCGAACGAGGGACAGGGGGCAGCGGCTACACCTTC; cdr3_aa: CASSERGTGGSGYTF
clone_size: -; d_call: -; v_call: TRBV6-1; j_call: TRBJ1-5; cdr3_nt: TGTGCCAGCAGTGGACCCTCCACGAGAGGCAATCAGCCCCAGCATTTT; cdr3_aa: CASSGPSTRGNQPQHF
clone_size: -; d_call: -; v_call: TRBV25-1; j_call: TRBJ2-3; cdr3_nt: TGTGCCATCCAGGTTACTAGCACAGATACGCAGTATTTT; cdr3_aa: CAIQVTSTDTQYF
clone_size: -; d_call: TRBD2; v_call: TRBV18; j_call: TRBJ2-3; cdr3_nt: TGTGCCAGCTCTCTCCAGACTAGCGGGGGGGCCACGGATACGCAGTATTTT; cdr3_aa: CASSLQTSGGATDTQYF
clone_size: -; d_call: -; v_call: TRBV6-1; j_call: TRBJ1-1; cdr3_nt: TGTGCCAGCAGTGAAAGGGTAATCGCCAACACTGAAGCTTTCTTT; cdr3_aa: CASSERVIANTEAFF
clone_size: -; d_call: -; v_call: TRBV30; j_call: TRBJ2-7; cdr3_nt: TGTGCCTGGAGTGTTGGGGGAGGGGGCGACGAGCAGTACTTC; cdr3_aa: CAWSVGGGGDEQYF
clone_size: -; d_call: TRBD1; v_call: TRBV30; j_call: TRBJ1-3; cdr3_nt: TGTGCCTGGAACAGGGGTGACACCATATATTTT; cdr3_aa: CAWNRGDTIYF
clone_size: -; d_call: -; v_call: TRBV2; j_call: TRBJ2-1; cdr3_nt: TGTGCCAGCAGTGAGCAGGGCCACTCCTACAATGAGCAGTTCTTC; cdr3_aa: CASSEQGHSYNEQFF
clone_size: -; d_call: -; v_call: TRBV19; j_call: TRBJ1-5; cdr3_nt: TGTGCCAGTAGTAACCAGGCAGGTAGCAATCAGCCCCAGCATTTT; cdr3_aa: CASSNQAGSNQPQHF
clone_size: -; d_call: TRBD1; v_call: TRBV6-5; j_call: TRBJ1-2; cdr3_nt: TGTGCCAGCAGCCCGGACAGGGGCCTCTATGGCTACACCTTC; cdr3_aa: CASSPDRGLYGYTF
clone_size: -; d_call: TRBD1; v_call: TRBV27; j_call: TRBJ2-7; cdr3_nt: TGTGCCAGCAGTTTCCGGGACAGGGGATCCTACGAGCAGTACTTC; cdr3_aa: CASSFRDRGSYEQYF